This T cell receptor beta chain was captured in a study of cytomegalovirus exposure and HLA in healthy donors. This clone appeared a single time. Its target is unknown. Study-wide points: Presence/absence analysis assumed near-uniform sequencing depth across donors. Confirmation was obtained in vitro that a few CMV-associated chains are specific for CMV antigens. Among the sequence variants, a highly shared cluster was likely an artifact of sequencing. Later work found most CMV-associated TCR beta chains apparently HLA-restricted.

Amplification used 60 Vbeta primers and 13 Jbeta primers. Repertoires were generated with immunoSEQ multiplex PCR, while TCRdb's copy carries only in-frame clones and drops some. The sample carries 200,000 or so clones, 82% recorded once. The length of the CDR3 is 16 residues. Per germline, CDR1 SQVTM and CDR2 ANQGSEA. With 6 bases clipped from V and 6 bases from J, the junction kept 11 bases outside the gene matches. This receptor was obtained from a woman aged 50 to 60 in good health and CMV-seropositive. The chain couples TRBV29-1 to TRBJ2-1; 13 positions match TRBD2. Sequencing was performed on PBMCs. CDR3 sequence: CSVDTSGGGTRNEQFF. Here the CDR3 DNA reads TGCAGCGTGGATACTAGCGGGGGGGGGACACGCAATGAGCAGTTCTTC.